Listed below are T cell receptor beta chains from one sample, sequenced in a study of cytomegalovirus exposure and HLA in healthy donors. Produced via immunoSEQ multiplex PCR; TCRdb's table is partial and in-frame only. Counted here are about 110,000 clones, less than 70% occurring once; the ten biggest clones make up 5.4%. The sample was PBMCs. The receptors come from a woman aged 70-85 years in good health and CMV-seropositive. Both conserved end residues are part of each CDR3. A D gene is named only where the DNA matches it firmly. The size of a clone is reported for some rows only, either as once, few or many, or as a class for expanded clones.

v_call,clone_size,d_call,j_call,cdr3_aa,cdr3_nt
TRBV6-5,-,-,TRBJ2-7,CASSFRQLNEQYF,TGTGCCAGCAGTTTCCGACAGTTAAACGAGCAGTACTTC
TRBV6-6,-,TRBD1,TRBJ1-2,CASSIADRGGYTF,TGTGCCAGCAGCATAGCTGACAGGGGCGGCTACACCTTC
TRBV28,-,-,TRBJ2-5,CASSTGPETQYF,TGTGCCAGCAGTACAGGGCCCGAGACCCAGTACTTC
TRBV13,-,-,TRBJ1-3,CASSQTVPFSGNTIYF,TGTGCCAGCAGCCAGACAGTACCGTTCTCTGGAAACACCATATATTTT
TRBV6-6,-,-,TRBJ2-5,CASSYLLETQYF,TGTGCCAGCAGTTACCTCTTAGAGACCCAGTACTTC
TRBV25-1,-,-,TRBJ1-3,CASTWGSGNTIYF,TGTGCCAGCACGTGGGGCTCCGGAAACACCATATATTTT
TRBV6-6,-,TRBD1,TRBJ2-3,CASRNTGGIADTQYF,TGTGCCAGCAGGAACACAGGGGGGATTGCAGATACGCAGTATTTT
TRBV15,-,-,TRBJ2-7,CATSRDPARNEQYF,TGTGCCACCAGCAGAGATCCAGCGAGAAACGAGCAGTACTTC
TRBV4-1,few,-,TRBJ2-7,CASSLGVLSEQYF,TGCGCCAGCAGCCTCGGAGTCTTAAGCGAGCAGTACTTC
TRBV11-1,few,TRBD1,TRBJ2-2,CASSGTDTGELFF,TGTGCCAGCAGTGGGACAGATACCGGGGAGCTGTTTTTT
TRBV2,-,TRBD2,TRBJ2-5,CASSLLTSGETQYF,TGTGCCAGCAGTCTCCTGACTAGCGGAGAGACCCAGTACTTC
TRBV27,-,-,TRBJ1-6,CASSLSGDGRGHYNSPLHF,TGTGCCAGCAGTTTATCAGGGGACGGGAGAGGTCACTATAATTCACCCCTCCACTTT